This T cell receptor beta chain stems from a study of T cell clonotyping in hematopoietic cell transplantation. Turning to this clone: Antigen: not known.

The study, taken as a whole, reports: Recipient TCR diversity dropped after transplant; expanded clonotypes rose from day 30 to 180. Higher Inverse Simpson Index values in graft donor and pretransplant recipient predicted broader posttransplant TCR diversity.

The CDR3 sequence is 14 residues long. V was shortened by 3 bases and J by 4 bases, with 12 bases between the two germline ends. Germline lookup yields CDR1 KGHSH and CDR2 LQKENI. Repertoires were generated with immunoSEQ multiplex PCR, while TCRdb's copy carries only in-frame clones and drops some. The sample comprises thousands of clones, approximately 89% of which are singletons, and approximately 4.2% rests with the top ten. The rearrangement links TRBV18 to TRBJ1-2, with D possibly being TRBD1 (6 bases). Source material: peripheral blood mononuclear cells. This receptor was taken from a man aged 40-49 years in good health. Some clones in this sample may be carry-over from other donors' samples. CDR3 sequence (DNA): TGTGCCAGCTCACCCCGGACAGAAAGCTATGGCTACACCTTC. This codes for CASSPRTESYGYTF.